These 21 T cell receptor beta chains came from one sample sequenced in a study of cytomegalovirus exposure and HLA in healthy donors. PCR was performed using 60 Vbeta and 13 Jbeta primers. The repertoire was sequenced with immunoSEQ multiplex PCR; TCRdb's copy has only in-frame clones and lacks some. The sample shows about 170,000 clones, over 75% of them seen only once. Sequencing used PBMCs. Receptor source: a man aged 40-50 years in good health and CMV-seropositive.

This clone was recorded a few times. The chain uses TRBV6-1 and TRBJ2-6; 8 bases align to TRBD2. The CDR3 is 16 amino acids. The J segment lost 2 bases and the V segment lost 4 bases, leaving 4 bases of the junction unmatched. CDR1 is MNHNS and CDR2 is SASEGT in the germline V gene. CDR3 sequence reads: CASSGIAGTGANVLTF. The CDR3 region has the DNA TGTGCCAGCAGTGGAATAGCGGGAACTGGGGCCAACGTCCTGACTTTC.

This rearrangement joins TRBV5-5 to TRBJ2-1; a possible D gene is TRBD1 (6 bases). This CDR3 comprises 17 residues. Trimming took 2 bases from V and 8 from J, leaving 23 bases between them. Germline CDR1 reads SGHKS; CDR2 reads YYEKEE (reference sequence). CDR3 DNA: TGTGCCAGCAGCTTAGGGTTCAGGACAAGGGGGTTGGATGAGCAGTTCTTC. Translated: CASSLGFRTRGLDEQFF.

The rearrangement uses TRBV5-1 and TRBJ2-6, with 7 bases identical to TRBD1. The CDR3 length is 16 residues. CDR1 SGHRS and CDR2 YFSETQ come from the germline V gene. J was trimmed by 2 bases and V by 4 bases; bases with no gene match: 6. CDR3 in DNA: TGCGCCAGCAGCCCCCTGACAGGGCCTGGGGCCAACGTCCTGACTTTC. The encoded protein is CASSPLTGPGANVLTF.

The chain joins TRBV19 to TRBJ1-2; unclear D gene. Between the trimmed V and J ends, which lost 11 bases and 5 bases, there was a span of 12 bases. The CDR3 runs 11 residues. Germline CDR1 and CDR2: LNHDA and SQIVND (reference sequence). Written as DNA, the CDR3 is TGTGCCGCCGGGGAGGATTATGGCTACACCTTC. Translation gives CAAGEDYGYTF.

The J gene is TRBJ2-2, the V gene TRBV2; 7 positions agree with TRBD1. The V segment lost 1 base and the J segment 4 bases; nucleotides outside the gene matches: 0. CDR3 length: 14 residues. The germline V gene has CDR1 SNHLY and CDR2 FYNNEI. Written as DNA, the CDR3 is TGTGCCAGCAGTGAAGACAGGGGCACCGGGGAGCTGTTTTTT. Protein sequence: CASSEDRGTGELFF.

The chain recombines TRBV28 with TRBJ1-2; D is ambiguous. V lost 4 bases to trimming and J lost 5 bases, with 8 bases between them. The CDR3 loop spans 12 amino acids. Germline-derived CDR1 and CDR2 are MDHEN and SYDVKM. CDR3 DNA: TGTGCCAGCAGTTCGGGTCAATATGGCTACACCTTC. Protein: CASSSGQYGYTF.

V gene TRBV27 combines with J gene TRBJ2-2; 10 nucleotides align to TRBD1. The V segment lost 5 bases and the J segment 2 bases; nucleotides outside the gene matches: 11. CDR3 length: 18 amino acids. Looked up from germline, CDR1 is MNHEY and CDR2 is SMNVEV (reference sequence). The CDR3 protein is CASSPKPRQGANTGELFF. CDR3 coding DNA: TGTGCCAGCAGTCCCAAACCTCGACAGGGGGCTAACACCGGGGAGCTGTTTTTT.

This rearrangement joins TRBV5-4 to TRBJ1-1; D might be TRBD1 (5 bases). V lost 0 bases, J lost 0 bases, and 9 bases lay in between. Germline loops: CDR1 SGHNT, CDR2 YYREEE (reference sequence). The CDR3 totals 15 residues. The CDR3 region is CASSLGRQLNTEAFF. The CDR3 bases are TGTGCCAGCAGCTTGGGGAGACAGTTGAACACTGAAGCTTTCTTT.

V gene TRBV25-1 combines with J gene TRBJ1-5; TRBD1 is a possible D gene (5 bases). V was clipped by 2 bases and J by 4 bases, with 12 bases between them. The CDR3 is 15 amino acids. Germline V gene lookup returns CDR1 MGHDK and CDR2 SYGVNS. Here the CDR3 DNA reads TGTGCCAGCAGTGAAGGAGGGACCACTAATCAGCCCCAGCATTTT. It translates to CASSEGGTTNQPQHF.

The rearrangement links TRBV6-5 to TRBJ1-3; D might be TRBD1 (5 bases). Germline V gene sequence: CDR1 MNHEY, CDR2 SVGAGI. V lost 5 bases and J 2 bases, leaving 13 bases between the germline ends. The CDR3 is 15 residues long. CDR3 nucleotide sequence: TGTGCCAGCAGTAACGGGGGACTTCCTGGAAACACCATATATTTT. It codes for CASSNGGLPGNTIYF.

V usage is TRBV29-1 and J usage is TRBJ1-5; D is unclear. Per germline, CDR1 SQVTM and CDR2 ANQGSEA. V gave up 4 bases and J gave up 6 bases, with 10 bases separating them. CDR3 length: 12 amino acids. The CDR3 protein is CSVGGVSQPQHF. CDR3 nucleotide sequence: TGCAGCGTTGGCGGTGTTTCTCAGCCCCAGCATTTT.

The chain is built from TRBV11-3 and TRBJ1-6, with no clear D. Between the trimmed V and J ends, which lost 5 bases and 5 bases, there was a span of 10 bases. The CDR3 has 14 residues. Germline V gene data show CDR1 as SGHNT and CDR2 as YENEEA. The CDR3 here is CASSPVADNSPLHF. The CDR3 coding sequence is TGTGCCAGCAGCCCCGTGGCAGATAATTCACCCCTCCACTTT.

For the CDR3, the DNA is TGTGCCAGCAGTCCTCCCACCGGCTACAATGAGCAGTTCTTC. It specifies CASSPPTGYNEQFF. This chain joins TRBV27 and TRBJ2-1; D gene uncertain. Germline lookup yields CDR1 MNHEY and CDR2 SMNVEV (reference sequence). The CDR3 length is 14 residues. Trimming stripped 5 bases from V and 3 bases from J, with 11 bases between.

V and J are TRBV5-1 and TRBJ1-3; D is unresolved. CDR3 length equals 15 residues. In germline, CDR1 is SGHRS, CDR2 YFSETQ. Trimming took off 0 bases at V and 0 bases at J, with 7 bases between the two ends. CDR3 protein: CASSLGTNSGNTIYF. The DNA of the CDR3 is TGCGCCAGCAGCTTGGGAACAAACTCTGGAAACACCATATATTTT.

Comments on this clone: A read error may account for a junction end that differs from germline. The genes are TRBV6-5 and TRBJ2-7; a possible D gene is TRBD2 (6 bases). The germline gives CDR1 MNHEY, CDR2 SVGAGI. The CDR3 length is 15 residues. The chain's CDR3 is CASSSEPGLSYQQYF. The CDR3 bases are TGTGCCAGCAGTTCGGAGCCGGGACTCTCCTACCAGCAGTACTTC.

The DNA for the CDR3 is TGTGCCATCATAAACATGGGAGGGCCGGGGACTATCCACAATGAGCAGTTCTTC. Translation gives CAIINMGGPGTIHNEQFF. V and J are TRBV2 and TRBJ2-1; TRBD2 matches at 7 bases. The CDR3 contains 18 residues. CDR1 is SNHLY and CDR2 is FYNNEI in the germline V gene. V trimming: 10 bases; J trimming: 5 bases; junction bases outside the gene matches: 23.

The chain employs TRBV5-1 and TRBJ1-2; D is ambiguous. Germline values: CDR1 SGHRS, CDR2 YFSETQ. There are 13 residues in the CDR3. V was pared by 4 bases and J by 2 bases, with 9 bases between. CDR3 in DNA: TGCGCCAGCAGCGGCAGGCCAAACTATGGCTACACCTTC. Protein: CASSGRPNYGYTF.

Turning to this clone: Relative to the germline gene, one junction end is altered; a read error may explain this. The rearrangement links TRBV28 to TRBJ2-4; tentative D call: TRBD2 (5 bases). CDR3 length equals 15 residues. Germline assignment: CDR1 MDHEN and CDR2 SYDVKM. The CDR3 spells CASSFGVDPKNSQYF. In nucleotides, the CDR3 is TGTGCCAGCAGTTTCGGGGTCGATCCCAAAAACAGTCAGTACTTC.

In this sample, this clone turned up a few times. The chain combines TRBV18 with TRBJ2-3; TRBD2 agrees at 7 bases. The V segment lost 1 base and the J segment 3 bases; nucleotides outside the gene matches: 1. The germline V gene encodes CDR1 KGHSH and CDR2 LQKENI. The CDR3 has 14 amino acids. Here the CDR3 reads CASSPRAGTDTQYF. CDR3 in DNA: TGTGCCAGCTCACCACGAGCGGGAACAGATACGCAGTATTTT.

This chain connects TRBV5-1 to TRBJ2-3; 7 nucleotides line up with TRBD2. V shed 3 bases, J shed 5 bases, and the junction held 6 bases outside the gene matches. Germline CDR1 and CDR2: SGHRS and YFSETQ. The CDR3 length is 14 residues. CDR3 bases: TGCGCCAGCAGCTCCGGGACTAAGGGAGATACGCAGTATTTT. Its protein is CASSSGTKGDTQYF.

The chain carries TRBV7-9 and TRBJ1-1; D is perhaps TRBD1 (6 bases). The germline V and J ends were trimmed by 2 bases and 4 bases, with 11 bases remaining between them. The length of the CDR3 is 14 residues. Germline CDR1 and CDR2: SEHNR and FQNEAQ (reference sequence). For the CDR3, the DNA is TGTGCCAGCAGCTTAATGGGGGCAGGCACTGAAGCTTTCTTT. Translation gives CASSLMGAGTEAFF.